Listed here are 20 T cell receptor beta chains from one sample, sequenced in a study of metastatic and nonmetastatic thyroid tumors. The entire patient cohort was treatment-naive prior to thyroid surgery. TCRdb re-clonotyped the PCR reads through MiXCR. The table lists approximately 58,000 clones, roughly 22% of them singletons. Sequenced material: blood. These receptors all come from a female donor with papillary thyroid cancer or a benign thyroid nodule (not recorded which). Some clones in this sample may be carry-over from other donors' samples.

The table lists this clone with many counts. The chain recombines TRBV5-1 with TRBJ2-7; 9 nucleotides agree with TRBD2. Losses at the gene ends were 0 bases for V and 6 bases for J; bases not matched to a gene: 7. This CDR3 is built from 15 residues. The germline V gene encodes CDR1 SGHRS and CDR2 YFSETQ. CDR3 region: CASSLVQREEGEQYF. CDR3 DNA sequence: TGCGCCAGCAGCTTGGTACAGCGGGAGGAAGGCGAGCAGTACTTC.

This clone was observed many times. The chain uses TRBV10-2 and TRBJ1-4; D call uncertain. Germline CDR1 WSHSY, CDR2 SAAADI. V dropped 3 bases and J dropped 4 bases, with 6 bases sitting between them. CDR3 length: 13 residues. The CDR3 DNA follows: TGCGCCAGCAGTGAACAGAGTAATGAAAAACTGTTTTTT. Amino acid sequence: CASSEQSNEKLFF.

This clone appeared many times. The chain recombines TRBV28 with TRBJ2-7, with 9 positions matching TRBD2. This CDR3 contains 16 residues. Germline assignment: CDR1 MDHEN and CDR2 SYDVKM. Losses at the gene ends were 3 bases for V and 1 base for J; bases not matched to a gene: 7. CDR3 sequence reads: CASSFSLAGLSYEQYF. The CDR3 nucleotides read TGTGCCAGCAGTTTTAGTCTAGCGGGGCTTTCCTACGAGCAGTACTTC.

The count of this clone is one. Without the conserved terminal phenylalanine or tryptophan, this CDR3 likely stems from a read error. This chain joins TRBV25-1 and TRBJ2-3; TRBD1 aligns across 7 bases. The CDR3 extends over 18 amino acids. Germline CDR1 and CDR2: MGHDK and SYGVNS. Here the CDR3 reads CASSETGSFLYSKDTQYV. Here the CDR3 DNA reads TGTGCCAGCAGTGAGACAGGGTCATTTCTATATAGCAAAGATACGCAGTATGTT.

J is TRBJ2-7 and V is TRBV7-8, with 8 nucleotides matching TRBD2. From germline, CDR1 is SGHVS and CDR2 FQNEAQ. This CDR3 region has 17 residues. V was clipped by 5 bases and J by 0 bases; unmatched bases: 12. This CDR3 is CASSAGGYSLTSYEQYF. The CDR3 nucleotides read TGTGCCAGCAGCGCGGGGGGATATAGCCTTACCTCCTACGAGCAGTACTTC.

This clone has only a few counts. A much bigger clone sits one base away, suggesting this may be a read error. The CDR3 region has the DNA TGTGCCAGTCGAGCGGGAGGTGTAAAACTGTTTTTT. Residues: CASRAGGVKLFF. The V gene is TRBV6-9, the J gene TRBJ1-4; D not certain. V was trimmed by 9 bases and J by 10 bases, leaving 15 bases between them. This CDR3 has 12 amino acids. Germline V gene lookup returns CDR1 MNHGY and CDR2 SVAAGI.

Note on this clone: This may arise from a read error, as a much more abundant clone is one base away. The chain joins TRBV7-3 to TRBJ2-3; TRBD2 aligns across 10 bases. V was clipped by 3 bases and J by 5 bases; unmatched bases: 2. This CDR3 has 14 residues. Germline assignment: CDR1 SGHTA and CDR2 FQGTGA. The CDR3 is CASSFLAGVDTQYF. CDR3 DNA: TGTGCCAGCAGCTTTCTAGCGGGAGTAGATACGCAGTATTTT.

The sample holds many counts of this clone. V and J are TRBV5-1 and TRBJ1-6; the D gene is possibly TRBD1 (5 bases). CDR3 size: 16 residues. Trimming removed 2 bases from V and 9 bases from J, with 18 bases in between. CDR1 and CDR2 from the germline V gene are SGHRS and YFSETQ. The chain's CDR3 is CASSLKDSSGRSPLHF. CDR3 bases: TGCGCCAGCAGCTTAAAAGACAGTTCTGGGCGTTCACCCCTCCACTTT. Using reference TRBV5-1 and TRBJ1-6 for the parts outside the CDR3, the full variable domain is KAGVTQTPRYLIKTRGQQVTLSCSPISGHRSVSWYQQTPGQGLQFLFEYFSETQRNKGNFPGRFSGRQFSNSRSEMNVSTLELGDSALYLCASSLKDSSGRSPLHFGNGTRLTVT.

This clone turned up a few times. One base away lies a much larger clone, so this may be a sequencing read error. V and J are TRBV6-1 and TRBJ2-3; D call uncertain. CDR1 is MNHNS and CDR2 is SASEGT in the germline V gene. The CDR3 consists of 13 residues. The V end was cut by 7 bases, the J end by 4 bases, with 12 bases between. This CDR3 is CASISQAADTQYF. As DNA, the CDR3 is TGTGCCAGCATTTCGCAGGCTGCAGATACGCAGTATTTT.

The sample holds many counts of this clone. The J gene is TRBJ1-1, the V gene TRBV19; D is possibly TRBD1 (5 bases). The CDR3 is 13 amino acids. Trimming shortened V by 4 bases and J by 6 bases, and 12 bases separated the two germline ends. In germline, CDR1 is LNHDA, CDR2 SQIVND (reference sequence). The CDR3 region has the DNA TGTGCCAGTAGTACGAACAAGGGGCCTGAAGCTTTCTTT. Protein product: CASSTNKGPEAFF.

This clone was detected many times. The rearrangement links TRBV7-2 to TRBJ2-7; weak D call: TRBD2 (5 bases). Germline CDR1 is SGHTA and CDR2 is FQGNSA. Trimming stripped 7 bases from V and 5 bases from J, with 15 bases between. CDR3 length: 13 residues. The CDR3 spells CASTEDRVNEQYF. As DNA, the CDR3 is TGTGCCAGCACGGAGGATCGCGTAAACGAGCAGTACTTC.

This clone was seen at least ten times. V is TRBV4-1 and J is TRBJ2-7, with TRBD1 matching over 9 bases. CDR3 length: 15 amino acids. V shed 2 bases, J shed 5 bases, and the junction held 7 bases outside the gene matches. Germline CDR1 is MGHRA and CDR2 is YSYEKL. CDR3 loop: CASSQPRTGVHEQYF. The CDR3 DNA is TGCGCCAGCAGCCAACCCAGGACAGGGGTTCACGAGCAGTACTTC.

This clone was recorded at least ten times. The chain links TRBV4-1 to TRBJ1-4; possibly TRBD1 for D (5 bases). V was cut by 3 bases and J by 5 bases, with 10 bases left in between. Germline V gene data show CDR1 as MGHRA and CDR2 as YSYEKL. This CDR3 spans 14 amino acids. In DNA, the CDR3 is TGCGCCAGCAGCCAGCCCTGGGGGAATGAAAAACTGTTTTTT. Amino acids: CASSQPWGNEKLFF.

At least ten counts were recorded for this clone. The DNA of the CDR3 is TGTGCCAGCAGTTTAATCGGGTGGAGAGGACCTTATAATTCACCCCTCCACTTT. This translates into CASSLIGWRGPYNSPLHF. The rearrangement uses TRBV28 and TRBJ1-6; D ambiguous. Per germline, CDR1 MDHEN and CDR2 SYDVKM. The ends were cut back, 2 bases at V and 4 bases at J, with 18 bases in the middle. CDR3 length: 18 residues. Based on the CDR3 plus reference TRBV28 and TRBJ1-6, the full variable domain is DVKVTQSSRYLVKRTGEKVFLECVQDMDHENMFWYRQDPGLGLRLIYFSYDVKMKEKGDIPEGYSVSREKKERFSLILESASTNQTSMYLCASSLIGWRGPYNSPLHFGNGTRLTVT.

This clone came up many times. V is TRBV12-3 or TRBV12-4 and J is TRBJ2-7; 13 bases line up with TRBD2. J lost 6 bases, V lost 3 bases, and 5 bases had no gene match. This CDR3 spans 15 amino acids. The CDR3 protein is CASSFGLAGVGEQYF. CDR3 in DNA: TGTGCCAGCAGTTTTGGACTAGCGGGAGTTGGCGAGCAGTACTTC.

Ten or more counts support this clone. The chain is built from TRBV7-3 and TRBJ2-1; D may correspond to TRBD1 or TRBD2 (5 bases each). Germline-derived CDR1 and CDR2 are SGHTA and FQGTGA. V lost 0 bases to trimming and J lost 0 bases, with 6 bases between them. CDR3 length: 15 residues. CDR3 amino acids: CASSLTGDSYNEQFF. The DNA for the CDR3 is TGTGCCAGCAGCTTAACGGGGGACTCCTACAATGAGCAGTTCTTC. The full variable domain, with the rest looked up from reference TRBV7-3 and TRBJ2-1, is GAGVSQTPSNKVTEKGKYVELRCDPISGHTALYWYRQSLGQGPEFLIYFQGTGAADDSGLPNDRFFAVRPEGSVSTLKIQRTERGDSAVYLCASSLTGDSYNEQFFGPGTRLTVL.

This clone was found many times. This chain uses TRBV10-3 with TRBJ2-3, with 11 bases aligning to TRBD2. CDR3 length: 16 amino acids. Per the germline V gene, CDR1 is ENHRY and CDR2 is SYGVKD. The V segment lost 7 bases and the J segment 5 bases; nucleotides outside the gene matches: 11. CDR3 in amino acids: CAIKPGLADGKDTQYF. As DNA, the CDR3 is TGTGCCATCAAACCGGGACTAGCGGATGGTAAAGATACGCAGTATTTT.

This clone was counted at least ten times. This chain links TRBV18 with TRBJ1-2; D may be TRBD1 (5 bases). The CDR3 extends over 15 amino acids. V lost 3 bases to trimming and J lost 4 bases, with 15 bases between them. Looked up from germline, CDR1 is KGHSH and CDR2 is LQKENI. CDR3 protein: CASSPSRGVIYGYTF. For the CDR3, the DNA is TGTGCCAGCTCACCGTCTAGAGGGGTTATCTATGGCTACACCTTC.

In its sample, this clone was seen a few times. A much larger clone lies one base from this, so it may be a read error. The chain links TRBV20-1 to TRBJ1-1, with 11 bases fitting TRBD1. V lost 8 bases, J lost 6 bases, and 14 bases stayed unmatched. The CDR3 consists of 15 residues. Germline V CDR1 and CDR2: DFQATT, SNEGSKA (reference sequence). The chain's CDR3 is CSPSANKGQGAEAFF. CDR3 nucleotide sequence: TGCAGTCCCTCAGCAAATAAGGGACAGGGGGCTGAAGCTTTCTTT.

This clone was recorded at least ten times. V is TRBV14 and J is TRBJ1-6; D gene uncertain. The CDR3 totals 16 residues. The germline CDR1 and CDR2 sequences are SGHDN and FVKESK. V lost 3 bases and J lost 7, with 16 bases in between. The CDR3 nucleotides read TGTGCCAGCAGCCACGCCACATGGGGTGGAAATTCACCCCTCCACTTT. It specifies CASSHATWGGNSPLHF. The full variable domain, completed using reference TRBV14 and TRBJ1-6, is EAGVTQFPSHSVIEKGQTVTLRCDPISGHDNLYWYRRVMGKEIKFLLHFVKESKQDESGMPNNRFLAERTGGTYSTLKVQPAELEDSGVYFCASSHATWGGNSPLHFGNGTRLTVT.